A single sample gave rise to the 12 T cell receptor beta chains below, sequenced in a study of cytomegalovirus exposure and HLA in healthy donors. PCR involved 60 Vbeta and 13 Jbeta primers. Sequencing was performed with immunoSEQ multiplex PCR; in TCRdb, only in-frame clones are kept and a portion is missing. Seen here are about 92,000 clones, around four fifths observed once, and the top ten hold roughly 5.5%. The sample was PBMCs. The receptors were sampled from a woman younger than 35 in good health and CMV-seropositive.

The chain employs TRBV4-1 and TRBJ2-3; 7 bases agree with TRBD1. V gave up 3 bases and J gave up 2 bases; unmatched junction bases: 8. The CDR3 contains 16 residues. CDR1 and CDR2 (germline): MGHRA, YSYEKL. CDR3 in amino acids: CASSHEPGGNTDTQYF. The CDR3 coding sequence is TGCGCCAGCAGCCATGAACCAGGGGGAAACACAGATACGCAGTATTTT.

The chain has TRBV9 and TRBJ2-7; 12 bases map to TRBD2. With V trimmed by 2 bases and J by 9 bases, 6 bases remained unmatched. The CDR3 is made up of 14 amino acids. Germline lookup yields CDR1 SGDLS and CDR2 YYNGEE. In DNA, the CDR3 is TGTGCCAGCAGCGTGACTAGCGGGGGCTTAGGGCAGTACTTC. Its translation is CASSVTSGGLGQYF. Full variable domain (missing parts from reference TRBV9 and TRBJ2-7): DSGVTQTPKHLITATGQRVTLRCSPRSGDLSVYWYQQSLDQGLQFLIQYYNGEERAKGNILERFSAQQFPDLHSELNLSSLELGDSALYFCASSVTSGGLGQYFGPGTRLTVT.

V usage is TRBV9 and J usage is TRBJ1-4; no clear D gene. The V end lost 1 base, the J end lost 2 bases, and 9 bases lay between the germline ends. CDR1 is SGDLS and CDR2 is YYNGEE in the germline V gene. The CDR3 spans 15 residues. Here the CDR3 DNA reads TGTGCCAGCAGCGTAATGGGGAGGACTAATGAAAAACTGTTTTTT. It encodes CASSVMGRTNEKLFF.

Concerning this clone itself: The sample carries other DNA sequences with the same CDR3. The chain has TRBV25-1 and TRBJ2-5; a weak D match, TRBD2 (6 bases). The germline V gene has CDR1 MGHDK and CDR2 SYGVNS. The CDR3 is 16 amino acids. The germline V and J ends were trimmed by 4 bases and 2 bases, with 17 bases remaining between them. The CDR3 region has the DNA TGTGCCAGCAGTGTGTCCGGGGGAGAAGCGCAAGAGACCCAGTACTTC. It is translated as CASSVSGGEAQETQYF.

The rearrangement uses TRBV11-1 and TRBJ2-7, with D possibly matching TRBD1 (5 bases). In germline, CDR1 is SGHAT, CDR2 FQDESV (reference sequence). The CDR3 length is 15 residues. V was cut by 4 bases and J by 3 bases, with 16 bases left in between. DNA of the CDR3: TGTGCCAGCAGCTCGACGAGTTCAGGGTTCTACGAGCAGTACTTC. Translated, it gives CASSSTSSGFYEQYF.

The chain links TRBV19 to TRBJ2-5, with TRBD2 matching 7 bases. This CDR3 comprises 11 residues. Germline values: CDR1 LNHDA, CDR2 SQIVND (reference sequence). V shed 4 bases, J shed 7 bases, and the junction held 0 bases outside the gene matches. CDR3 nucleotides: TGTGCCAGTAGTAGCGGGGGGACCCAGTACTTC. Translation gives CASSSGGTQYF.

J is TRBJ1-4 and V is TRBV9, with 7 nucleotides matching TRBD1. The germline gives CDR1 SGDLS, CDR2 YYNGEE. The CDR3 is made up of 15 amino acids. Trimming took 3 bases from V and 8 from J; bases not matched to a gene: 10. CDR3 coding DNA: TGTGCCAGCAGCGAGGACAGGTCCCTTGGGGAAAAACTGTTTTTT. Its protein is CASSEDRSLGEKLFF.

The V gene is TRBV6-5, the J gene TRBJ2-1; tentative D call: TRBD1 (5 bases). The V gene's germline CDR1 is MNHEY and CDR2 SVGAGI. The CDR3 has 14 amino acids. The ends were cut back, 3 bases at V and 6 bases at J, with 12 bases in the middle. The CDR3, as DNA: TGTGCCAGCAGTTATGGCAGGGCAGGCAATGAGCAGTTCTTC. As protein: CASSYGRAGNEQFF.

This clone has only a few counts. The chain links TRBV7-9 to TRBJ1-1; TRBD1 agrees at 8 bases. The CDR3 has 16 amino acids. CDR1 is SEHNR, CDR2 FQNEAQ, per germline (reference sequence). Trimming took 5 bases from V and 0 from J; bases not matched to a gene: 8. Written as DNA, the CDR3 is TGTGCCAGCAGCCCGGGACAGGTCGTAATGAACACTGAAGCTTTCTTT. Amino acid sequence: CASSPGQVVMNTEAFF.

The chain employs TRBV7-6 and TRBJ2-2; the match to TRBD2 covers 8 bases. The CDR3 covers 16 residues. Per the germline V gene, CDR1 is SGHVS and CDR2 is FNYEAQ. J was trimmed by 0 bases and V by 5 bases; bases with no gene match: 5. The CDR3 is CASSPLAGSNTGELFF. The CDR3 DNA is TGTGCCAGCAGCCCCTTAGCGGGATCGAACACCGGGGAGCTGTTTTTT.

V gene TRBV12-5 combines with J gene TRBJ1-5; D unclear. Trimming cost V 6 bases and J 5 bases, with 8 bases left between them. The germline CDR1 and CDR2 sequences are LGHNT and FRNRAP. The CDR3 consists of 12 residues. As DNA, the CDR3 is TGTGCTAGTGGCGAGAATGATCAGCCCCAGCATTTT. Translating it yields CASGENDQPQHF.

V is TRBV7-9 and J is TRBJ2-7, with D maybe TRBD2 (6 bases). Trimming pared 4 bases from V and 2 bases from J, leaving 15 bases between. Per germline, CDR1 SEHNR and CDR2 FQNEAQ (reference sequence). This CDR3 comprises 15 residues. The CDR3: CASSSFGGLPYEQYF. The CDR3 DNA reads TGTGCCAGCAGCTCATTTGGGGGGTTACCCTACGAGCAGTACTTC.